This is a list of T cell receptor beta chains from one sample in a study of post-analysis software for immune sequencing data. TCRdb independently ran MiXCR on the PCR reads; one entry per CDR3 protein. Of some 690,000 distinct CDR3 sequences listed, roughly three fifths are singletons. The sequencing sample was made of blood. The receptors come from a girl aged 2-10 years with multiple sclerosis. The CDR3 runs from the conserved cysteine through the conserved F or W. A D gene is named only where the DNA matches it firmly. A row's size may be missing; if present it is once, few, many or a size class.

j_gene | v_gene | abundance | d_gene | CDR3nt | CDR3aa
TRBJ2-4 | TRBV10-1 | . | . | TGCGCCAGCAGTGAGTCGGGACACGCCAAAAACATTCAGTACTTC | CASSESGHAKNIQYF
TRBJ2-5 | TRBV7-2 | . | . | TGTGCCAGCAGCGGGAGGAAGACCCAGTACTTC | CASSGRKTQYF
TRBJ2-7 | TRBV3-1 | few | TRBD1 | TGTGCCAGCAGCCCCCTAGGGACAGGGGTTTCCTACGAGCAGTACTTC | CASSPLGTGVSYEQYF
TRBJ2-3 | TRBV30 | . | TRBD1 | TGTGCCTGGAGTCCCGGGACAGTGCGCACAGATACGCAGTATTTT | CAWSPGTVRTDTQYF
TRBJ1-2 | TRBV11-3 | once | TRBD1 | TGTGCCAGCAGCCTACCGGGACAGATTTCATATGGCTACACCTTC | CASSLPGQISYGYTF
TRBJ1-2 | TRBV29-1 | . | . | TGCAGCGTCCACCCGGGCCGGGGCGACTATGGCTACACCTTC | CSVHPGRGDYGYTF
TRBJ2-5 | TRBV29-1 | . | TRBD1 | TGCAGCGGGGACAGCCAAGAGACCCAGTACTTC | CSGDSQETQYF
TRBJ2-3 | TRBV10-3 | few | . | TGTGCCATCAGCGCGGTGGTGGTAGATACGCAGTATTTT | CAISAVVVDTQYF
TRBJ2-5 | TRBV7-9 | . | . | TGTGCCAGCAGCTCGACTATAACGGGGCTAAAGTACCAAGAGACCCAGTACTTC | CASSSTITGLKYQETQYF
TRBJ1-4 | TRBV5-6 | . | TRBD1 | TGTGCCAGCAGCTACGACAGGGGATTCGAGAAACTGTTTTTT | CASSYDRGFEKLFF
TRBJ2-1 | TRBV7-6 | . | TRBD1 | TGTGCCAGCAGCTACGGACAGGGGGCCGTCAATGAGCAGTTCTTC | CASSYGQGAVNEQFF
TRBJ2-3 | TRBV18 | . | . | TGTGCCAGCTCGCTGATACAGACAGATACGCAGTATTTT | CASSLIQTDTQYF
TRBJ1-2 | TRBV11-2 | . | TRBD1 | TGTGCCAGCAGCCCAATGACAGGGCGGGATGGCTACACCTTC | CASSPMTGRDGYTF
TRBJ2-3 | TRBV4-1 | once | TRBD2 | TGCGCCAGCAGCCAAGCTAGCGGGGTAGAGAATACGCAGTATTTT | CASSQASGVENTQYF
TRBJ2-7 | TRBV27 | . | . | TGTGCCAGCAGTTTAGGTATTGGGGGATTCGACGAGCAGTACTTC | CASSLGIGGFDEQYF
TRBJ2-6 | TRBV7-9 | few | . | TGTGCCAGCAACCCTCTCCCCAAGGCCGACTCTGGGGCCAACGTCCTGACTTTC | CASNPLPKADSGANVLTF
TRBJ2-7 | TRBV20-1 | . | TRBD1 | TGCAGTGCTAGAGCCTCCGGGACAGGGACTTACGAGCAGTACTTC | CSARASGTGTYEQYF
TRBJ1-5 | TRBV7-2 | many | . | TGTGCCAGCAGCTTATCAGGGGGCAATCAGCCCCAGCATTTT | CASSLSGGNQPQHF
TRBJ2-5 | TRBV5-5 | . | TRBD1 | TGTGCCAGCAGCTGGCGCAGGGGGCGGGTAGAGACCCAGTACTTC | CASSWRRGRVETQYF
TRBJ2-7 | TRBV6-2/TRBV6-3 | . | . | TGTGCCAGCAGTTACTTTGTAAAGGAGCAGTACTTC | CASSYFVKEQYF
TRBJ2-7 | TRBV6-1 | few | . | TGTGCCAGCAGTGAAGCCTACGACAGTACCTACGAGCAGTACTTC | CASSEAYDSTYEQYF
TRBJ2-1 | TRBV4-1 | . | . | TGCGCCAGCAGCCCCACTGGCCCCGGATCCTACAATGAGCAGTTCTTC | CASSPTGPGSYNEQFF
TRBJ2-3 | TRBV20-1 | once | TRBD2 | TGCAGTGCCGAAACTAGCGGGGGGATAGATACGCAGTATTTT | CSAETSGGIDTQYF
TRBJ1-3 | TRBV6-1 | once | . | TGTGCCAGCAGGGAGGTGGGGAGCTCTGGAAACACCATATATTTT | CASREVGSSGNTIYF
TRBJ2-3 | TRBV5-6 | . | . | TGTGCCAGCAGCTTGGGCGGGACTTACACAGATACGCAGTATTTT | CASSLGGTYTDTQYF
TRBJ2-7 | TRBV6-5 | . | TRBD1 | TGTGCCAGCAGTCAACAACCGGGACAGGGAACCTACGAGCAGTACTTC | CASSQQPGQGTYEQYF
TRBJ2-7 | TRBV20-1 | . | . | TGCAGTGCTACCGGGACAAAGGCAAACGAGCAGTACTTC | CSATGTKANEQYF
TRBJ1-1 | TRBV12-3/TRBV12-4 | . | . | TGTGCCAGCAGTTCACTTGGCCCGAACACTGAAGCTTTCTTT | CASSSLGPNTEAFF
TRBJ1-2 | TRBV20-1 | . | TRBD1 | TGCAGTGCTAGTATAGGGACAGGGGACTATGGCTACACCTTC | CSASIGTGDYGYTF
TRBJ2-7 | TRBV20-1 | . | . | TGCAGTGCTCGTGGCGGGACACTGAATTACGAGCAGTACTTC | CSARGGTLNYEQYF
TRBJ2-5 | TRBV5-1 | few | . | TGCGCCAGCAGTCCGCAACCCTCCCAAGAGACCCAGTACTTC | CASSPQPSQETQYF
TRBJ1-2 | TRBV12-3/TRBV12-4 | few | TRBD1 | TGTGCCAGCATGATTCCCTCGAAAACGCCAGGGGGGAACTATGGCTACACCTTC | CASMIPSKTPGGNYGYTF
TRBJ1-5 | TRBV7-2 | . | . | TGTGCCAGCAGCCATTCAGGGCCCCAGCATTTT | CASSHSGPQHF
TRBJ2-1 | TRBV5-5 | . | TRBD2 | TGTGCCAGCAGCTGGCAGCGGGACGTTGTGTACAATGAGCAGTTCTTC | CASSWQRDVVYNEQFF
TRBJ2-1 | TRBV29-1 | few | TRBD1 | TGCAGCGTTGAAGGTTGGGACAGGGGCTTGAATGAGCAGTTCTTC | CSVEGWDRGLNEQFF
TRBJ2-5 | TRBV25-1 | . | . | TGTGCCAGCAGTGACCCCGGGACCCTGGGAAAGACCCAGTACTTC | CASSDPGTLGKTQYF
TRBJ2-4 | TRBV20-1 | once | TRBD2 | TGCAGTGCTAGGGAATTAGCGGGAGTAGAAAACATTCAGTACTTC | CSARELAGVENIQYF
TRBJ2-7 | TRBV3-1 | . | TRBD2 | TGTGCCAGCAGCCACGCGGTCAAGCTTGCGGGGGGGCTCCCCGAGCAGTACTTC | CASSHAVKLAGGLPEQYF
TRBJ2-5 | TRBV3-1 | . | . | TGTGCCAGCAGTCCCCATCTAGGGGCAGCGGAGACCCAGTACTTC | CASSPHLGAAETQYF
TRBJ2-5 | TRBV20-1 | . | TRBD2 | TGCAGTGCTTGGACTAGCGGGGGGTCGGGGAATGAGCAGTACTTC | CSAWTSGGSGNEQYF
TRBJ1-2 | TRBV5-1 | . | . | TGCGCCAGCAGCTTGGTAGGGCAGGAAGTTAACTATGGCTACACCTTC | CASSLVGQEVNYGYTF
TRBJ2-3 | TRBV5-5 | once | . | TGTGCCAGCAGCTTGGGGCAGAGCTCTAGCACAGATACGCAGTATTTT | CASSLGQSSSTDTQYF
TRBJ2-7 | TRBV20-1 | . | TRBD2 | TGCAGTGCTACTGACGGGGGGTTCTCCTACGAGCAGTACTTC | CSATDGGFSYEQYF
TRBJ2-3 | TRBV7-9 | . | TRBD1 | TGTGCCAGCAGCATAGTTTGGGACAGAAACATAGATACGCAGTATTTT | CASSIVWDRNIDTQYF
TRBJ2-7 | TRBV6-4 | . | . | TGTGCCAGTCCTCCCGGGACACTCTACGAGCAGTACTTC | CASPPGTLYEQYF
TRBJ1-1 | TRBV29-1 | . | . | TGCAGCGTTGAGGGGAAGCAGGGCCACACTGAAGCTTTCTTT | CSVEGKQGHTEAFF
TRBJ1-5 | TRBV6-5 | many | . | TGTGCCAGCAGTTACTCCTCAAGAGATTCAGTGCGGAATTGGCAGCCCCAGCATTTT | CASSYSSRDSVRNWQPQHF
TRBJ1-2 | TRBV7-8 | . | . | TGTGCCAGCAGCTTAGCCGAACAGGGCTATGGCTACACCTTC | CASSLAEQGYGYTF
TRBJ2-7 | TRBV29-1 | few | TRBD2 | TGCAGCGTTGACCACCCGGGAGGTAACGAGCAGTACTTC | CSVDHPGGNEQYF
TRBJ2-6 | TRBV12-3/TRBV12-4 | few | . | TGTGCCAGCAAAGGGGCTGGGGCCAACGTCCTGACTTTC | CASKGAGANVLTF
TRBJ2-1 | TRBV5-1 | . | TRBD1 | TGCGCCAGCAGGCGACAGGGGTTGGATGAGCAGTTCTTC | CASRRQGLDEQFF
TRBJ2-3 | TRBV20-1 | . | TRBD2 | TGCAGTGCTCCCGACGGGCTAGCGGGGGGTGATACGCAGTATTTT | CSAPDGLAGGDTQYF